The sequence of this T cell receptor beta chain was determined in a study of cytotoxic CD8 clonotypes in ibrutinib-treated CLL. Regarding the study as a whole: In comparison with age-matched healthy donors, baseline clonality was higher and tracked circulating CD8+ T-cell counts.

This CDR3 spans 11 amino acids. Trimming took off 5 bases at V and 8 bases at J, with 8 bases between the two ends. CDR1 and CDR2 from the germline V gene are MNHEY and SVGAGI. The repertoire was sequenced with immunoSEQ multiplex PCR; TCRdb's copy has only in-frame clones and lacks some. This sample has 300,000 to 400,000 clones, with 67% found just once. In regard to this clone: What it binds is not known.

Sequences were derived from PBMCs, sampled after 36 months of ibrutinib treatment. The J gene is TRBJ2-3, the V gene TRBV6-5; weak D call: TRBD2 (6 bases). This TCR was sampled from a human donor with chronic lymphocytic leukemia. The CDR3 DNA reads TGTGCCAGCAGTCAGGGAGGTACGCAGTATTTT. Its translation: CASSQGGTQYF.